This passage covers 9 T cell receptor beta chains from one sample sequenced in a study of blood T cell repertoires in COVID-19. Produced via immunoSEQ multiplex PCR; TCRdb's table is partial and in-frame only. The repertoire includes about 62,000 clones, over 75% of them detected once, and roughly 18% sits in the top ten. The sequencing sample was made of peripheral blood. These receptors were taken from a woman aged 55-75 years with COVID-19, enrolled during active disease.

The chain links TRBV9 to TRBJ1-5; 7 bases are a match to TRBD1. CDR3 size: 14 residues. The ends lost 7 bases at V and 2 bases at J; junction bases unmatched: 6. Per germline, CDR1 SGDLS and CDR2 YYNGEE. In DNA form, the CDR3 reads TGTGCCAGCGGCGCTACAGGGGGCAATCAGCCCCAGCATTTT. Protein sequence: CASGATGGNQPQHF.

CDR3 DNA: TGTGCCAGCAGCTTTGAAAGCCCCTACGAGCAGTACTTC. It encodes CASSFESPYEQYF. This rearrangement joins TRBV11-2 to TRBJ2-7, with unresolved D. CDR1 and CDR2 from the germline V gene are SGHAT and FQNNGV. Trimming cost V 3 bases and J 2 bases, with 8 bases left between them. The CDR3 has 13 amino acids.

The gene calls are TRBV27 and TRBJ2-1; 12 bases are shared with TRBD2. CDR3 length: 16 residues. V dropped 3 bases and J dropped 2; count of bases not matched to a gene: 2. Germline-derived CDR1 and CDR2 are MNHEY and SMNVEV (reference sequence). The DNA of the CDR3 is TGTGCCAGCAGTTTCGCTAGCGGGAGGGCCTACAATGAGCAGTTCTTC. Protein product: CASSFASGRAYNEQFF.

This clone showed up just once. This chain joins TRBV19 and TRBJ2-3; 11 bases agree with TRBD2. The junction had 5 bases not matched to a gene; V was cut back by 4 bases and J by 5 bases. CDR1 is LNHDA, CDR2 SQIVND, per germline (reference sequence). The CDR3 is 15 amino acids. The CDR3 bases are TGTGCCAGTAGTAGCGGGCTAGCGGGAGGAGATACGCAGTATTTT. Translation gives CASSSGLAGGDTQYF. The variable domain in full, with the rest retrieved from reference TRBV19 and TRBJ2-3, is DGGITQSPKYLFRKEGQNVTLSCEQNLNHDAMYWYRQDPGQGLRLIYYSQIVNDFQKGDIAEGYSVSREKKESFPLTVTSAQKNPTAFYLCASSSGLAGGDTQYFGPGTRLTVL.

The chain uses TRBV6-2 or TRBV6-3 and TRBJ1-5; D gene unclear. The CDR3 has 15 amino acids. The V end lost 0 bases, the J end lost 5 bases, and 11 bases lay between the germline ends. CDR1 MNHEY and CDR2 SVGEGT come from the germline V gene. CDR3 in DNA: TGTGCCAGCAGTTACTCGATTTCCGGGGATCAGCCCCAGCATTTT. Its protein product is CASSYSISGDQPQHF.

The V call is TRBV18, the J call TRBJ1-1, with 9 bases lining up with TRBD1. Germline CDR1 is KGHSH and CDR2 is LQKENI. Germline trimming cut 2 bases from V and 4 bases from J; bases unmatched to any gene: 2. The length of the CDR3 is 14 residues. The CDR3 spells CASSPGTGFTEAFF. CDR3 DNA sequence: TGTGCCAGCTCACCAGGGACAGGGTTCACTGAAGCTTTCTTT.

The chain combines TRBV28 with TRBJ1-2, with 8 bases that match TRBD1. Germline values: CDR1 MDHEN, CDR2 SYDVKM. The CDR3 runs 14 residues. The trim removed 8 bases at V and 3 bases at J, leaving 8 bases unmatched. The CDR3 DNA is TGTGCCAGCGGACAGGACAGGGACTACTATGGCTACACCTTC. It codes for CASGQDRDYYGYTF.

This clone was detected once. The CDR3 is CASSLNRGTQYF. CDR3 nucleotides: TGTGCCAGCAGCCTAAACCGGGGTACGCAGTATTTT. V gene TRBV6-2 or TRBV6-3 combines with J gene TRBJ2-3; TRBD2 might be the D (5 bases). The CDR3 is made up of 12 amino acids. The germline V gene has CDR1 MNHEY and CDR2 SVGEGT. Trimming took off 6 bases at V and 8 bases at J, with 12 bases between the two ends.

The J gene is TRBJ2-7, the V gene TRBV7-2, with a weak D call TRBD2 (5 bases). The CDR3 length is 15 residues. With 1 base removed from V and 4 bases from J, the gap between germline ends came to 14 bases. CDR1 and CDR2 (germline): SGHTA, FQGNSA. CDR3 in DNA: TGTGCCAGCAGCTTAGGGGCTAGAGGACTGTACGAGCAGTACTTC. This codes for CASSLGARGLYEQYF.